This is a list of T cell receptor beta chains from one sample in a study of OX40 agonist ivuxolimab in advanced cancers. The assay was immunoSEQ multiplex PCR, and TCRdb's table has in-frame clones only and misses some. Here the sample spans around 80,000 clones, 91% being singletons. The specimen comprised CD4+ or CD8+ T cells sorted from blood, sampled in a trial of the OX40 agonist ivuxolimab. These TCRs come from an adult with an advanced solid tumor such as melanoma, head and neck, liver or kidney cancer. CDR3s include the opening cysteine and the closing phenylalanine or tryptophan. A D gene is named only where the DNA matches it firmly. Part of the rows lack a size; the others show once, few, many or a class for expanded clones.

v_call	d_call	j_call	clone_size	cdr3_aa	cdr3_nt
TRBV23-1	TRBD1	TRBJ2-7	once	CASSRSTRHEIGEDRASYEQYF	TGCGCCAGCAGTCGCTCTACCCGCCACGAAATTGGTGAGGACAGGGCTTCCTACGAGCAGTACTTC
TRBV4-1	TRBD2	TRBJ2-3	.	CASSQVRGRGTDTQYF	TGCGCCAGCAGCCAAGTTCGCGGGAGGGGGACAGATACGCAGTATTTT
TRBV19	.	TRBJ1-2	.	CASSAIEGYYGYTF	TGTGCCAGTAGTGCCATCGAGGGGTACTATGGCTACACCTTC
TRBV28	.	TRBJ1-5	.	CASSFRGARSSNQPQHF	TGTGCCAGCAGTTTTAGGGGCGCGAGGTCTAGCAATCAGCCCCAGCATTTT
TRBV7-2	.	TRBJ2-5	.	CASSRGPIQETQYF	TGTGCCAGCAGCCGTGGACCGATACAAGAGACCCAGTACTTC
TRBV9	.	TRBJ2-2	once	CASSVGSTNTGELFF	TGTGCCAGCAGCGTAGGGTCTACGAACACCGGGGAGCTGTTTTTT
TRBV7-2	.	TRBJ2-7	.	CASSLRDNEQYF	TGTGCCAGCAGCCTCAGGGACAACGAGCAGTACTTC
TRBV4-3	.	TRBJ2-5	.	CASSQARGYQETQYF	TGCGCCAGCAGCCAAGCAAGGGGTTACCAAGAGACCCAGTACTTC
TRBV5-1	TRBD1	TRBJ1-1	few	CASSSTGGNTEAFF	TGCGCCAGCAGCTCCACAGGGGGGAACACTGAAGCTTTCTTT
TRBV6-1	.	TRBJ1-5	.	CASWVGGQPQHF	TGTGCCAGCTGGGTCGGTGGTCAGCCCCAGCATTTT
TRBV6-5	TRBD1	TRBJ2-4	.	CASSLGQGTAKNIQYF	TGTGCCAGCAGTTTGGGACAGGGGACGGCCAAAAACATTCAGTACTTC
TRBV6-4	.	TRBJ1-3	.	CASSPDGGIGNTIYF	TGTGCCAGCAGTCCGGACGGAGGCATTGGAAACACCATATATTTT
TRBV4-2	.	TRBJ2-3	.	CASSQEVTQDTQYF	TGTGCCAGCAGCCAAGAGGTTACTCAGGATACGCAGTATTTT
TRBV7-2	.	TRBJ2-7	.	CASSLGQGGVYEQYF	TGTGCCAGCAGCCTGGGGCAGGGAGGAGTCTACGAGCAGTACTTC
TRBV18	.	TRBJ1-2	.	CASSPDLTYGYTF	TGTGCCAGCTCACCGGACTTGACCTATGGCTACACCTTC
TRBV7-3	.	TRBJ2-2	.	CASSLNTGELFF	TGTGCCAGCAGCCTTAACACCGGGGAGCTGTTTTTT
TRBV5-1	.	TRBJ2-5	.	CASSWSPEETQYF	TGCGCCAGCAGCTGGAGCCCTGAGGAGACCCAGTACTTC
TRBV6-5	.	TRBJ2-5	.	CASSYSRAAPGTQYF	TGTGCCAGCAGTTACTCGAGGGCGGCCCCGGGGACCCAGTACTTC
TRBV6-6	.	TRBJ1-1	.	CASNEEFLDTEAFF	TGTGCCAGCAACGAGGAGTTCCTCGACACTGAAGCTTTCTTT
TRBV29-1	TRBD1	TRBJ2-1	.	CSVGQARRDEQFF	TGCAGCGTGGGACAGGCTCGCAGGGATGAGCAGTTCTTC
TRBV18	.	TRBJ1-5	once	CASSASAASNQPQHF	TGTGCCAGCTCAGCCTCGGCGGCAAGCAATCAGCCCCAGCATTTT
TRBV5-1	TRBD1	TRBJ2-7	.	CASSSVSGQGVDEQYF	TGCGCCAGCAGCTCGGTCTCCGGACAGGGAGTCGACGAGCAGTACTTC
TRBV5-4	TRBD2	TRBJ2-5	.	CATLPRGGPGETQYF	TGTGCCACCCTACCGCGGGGAGGGCCGGGAGAGACCCAGTACTTC
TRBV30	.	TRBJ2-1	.	CAWSGGHNEQFF	TGTGCCTGGAGTGGGGGGCATAATGAGCAGTTCTTC
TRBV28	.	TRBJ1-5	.	CASSFRNQPQHF	TGTGCCAGCAGTTTCCGCAATCAGCCCCAGCATTTT
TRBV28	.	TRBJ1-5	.	CASSLDISNQPQHF	TGTGCCAGCAGTTTGGACATCAGCAATCAGCCCCAGCATTTT